This TCR beta chain was obtained from a study of shared clonotypes between healthy human individuals. The overall study: Each donor contributed plates that comprised three CD4 naive, three CD4 memory, two CD8 naive and one CD8 memory. Study results and caveats: At large depth, rarefaction still showed sorted-subset sequencing to be incomplete. Sampling included only blood; tissue repertoires likely differ.

CDR1 is MNHEY and CDR2 is SMNVEV in the germline V gene (reference sequence). V lost 5 bases, J lost 3 bases, and 6 bases stayed unmatched. The CDR3 runs to 15 residues. Deep level was the assay's run setting. Libraries were prepared by immunoSEQ multiplex PCR; TCRdb keeps only in-frame clonotypes and omits some of them. The repertoire holds some 2.1 million clones, with roughly 95% as singletons. About this clone itself: As yet, its antigen is unknown.

This TCR derives from a man aged 18 to 35 in good health. The chain is built from TRBV27 and TRBJ2-1; 8 nucleotides align to TRBD1. The source material was naive CD4+ T cells sorted from blood. Specified subset: CD45RA+ positively selected. In DNA, the CDR3 is TGTGCCAGCAGTAATCGGGACAGGAGCTACAATGAGCAGTTCTTC. Its protein product is CASSNRDRSYNEQFF.